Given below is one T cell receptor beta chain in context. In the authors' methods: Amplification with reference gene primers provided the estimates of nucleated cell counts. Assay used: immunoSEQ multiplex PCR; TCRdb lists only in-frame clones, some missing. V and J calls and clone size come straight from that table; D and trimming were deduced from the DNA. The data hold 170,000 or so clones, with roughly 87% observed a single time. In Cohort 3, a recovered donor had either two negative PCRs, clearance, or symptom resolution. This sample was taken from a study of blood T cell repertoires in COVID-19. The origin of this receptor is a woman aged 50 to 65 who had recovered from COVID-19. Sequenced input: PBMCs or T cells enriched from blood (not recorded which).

The CDR3 loop is CATSEAGLAGEETQYF. For the CDR3, the DNA is TGTGCCACCAGTGAGGCGGGACTAGCGGGAGAGGAGACCCAGTACTTC. V usage is TRBV24-1 and J usage is TRBJ2-5; TRBD2 agrees at 14 bases. The CDR3 is 16 residues long. The germline V gene has CDR1 KGHDR and CDR2 SFDVKD. V was pared by 4 bases and J by 5 bases, with 5 bases of the junction left unmatched.